This entry is about one T cell receptor (beta chain). This sample was included in a study of blood T cell repertoires in COVID-19. About the research overall: From the United States, Italy and Spain came samples of acute and convalescent COVID-19.

In the source study's methods: Cell counts per sample came from amplifying reference gene primers. Generated by immunoSEQ multiplex PCR, the TCRdb table keeps only in-frame clones and is missing some. That table furnishes V, J and clone size, whereas the DNA furnished D and trimming. The profile shows approximately 250,000 clones, roughly 79% of them singletons. Germline trimming cut 0 bases from V and 9 bases from J; bases unmatched to any gene: 7. This CDR3 spans 15 amino acids. The V gene's germline CDR1 is LGHNA and CDR2 YNFKEQ. This TCR was sampled from a man aged 35-49 years who had recovered from COVID-19. The chain couples TRBV4-2 to TRBJ2-7; TRBD2 aligns across 11 bases. The sample taken for sequencing was PBMCs or T cells enriched from blood (not recorded which). CDR3 residues: CASSQELAGGSGQYF. CDR3 nucleotides: TGTGCCAGCAGCCAAGAATTAGCGGGGGGGTCTGGGCAGTACTTC.